The 26 T cell receptor beta chains given below trace back to one sample, sequenced in a study of cytomegalovirus exposure and HLA in healthy donors. The primer mix had 60 Vbeta and 13 Jbeta primers. Clones were sequenced by immunoSEQ multiplex PCR, and TCRdb holds only the in-frame ones, with some missing. The sample includes about 62,000 clones, around 75% of them seen just once. What was sequenced was PBMCs. The receptors were sampled from a man aged 55 to 70 in good health and CMV-seropositive.

The gene calls are TRBV5-6 and TRBJ2-7; D call uncertain. This CDR3 spans 13 amino acids. The germline CDR1 and CDR2 sequences are SGHDT and YYEEEE. The V end lost 1 base, the J end lost 3 bases, and 8 bases lay between the germline ends. The CDR3 sequence is CASSLRQDYEQYF. The CDR3 bases are TGTGCCAGCAGCTTGCGGCAGGACTACGAGCAGTACTTC.

V and J are TRBV15 and TRBJ2-2, with a tentative D call TRBD1 (6 bases). Looked up from germline, CDR1 is LNHNV and CDR2 is YYDKDF (reference sequence). This CDR3 spans 17 amino acids. The ends were cut back, 1 base at V and 1 base at J, with 13 bases in the middle. The CDR3, as DNA: TGTGCCACCAGCAGAGGGTCGGGGACACTGAACACCGGGGAGCTGTTTTTT. It is translated as CATSRGSGTLNTGELFF.

The J gene is TRBJ2-2, the V gene TRBV6-1; 11 bases agree with TRBD2. The V and J ends lost 5 bases and 7 bases, in that order; junction bases with no gene match: 6. This CDR3 has 15 residues. Germline V gene sequence: CDR1 MNHNS, CDR2 SASEGT. The CDR3 nucleotides are TGTGCCAGCAGTTTGACTAGCGGGACCCTCGGGGAGCTGTTTTTT. Protein sequence: CASSLTSGTLGELFF.

The V and J genes are TRBV7-2 and TRBJ1-2; D is ambiguous. With 5 bases removed from V and 3 bases from J, the gap between germline ends came to 10 bases. The CDR3 loop spans 13 amino acids. Germline V gives CDR1 SGHTA, CDR2 FQGNSA. CDR3 sequence: CASSPTPYYGYTF. CDR3 in DNA: TGTGCCAGCAGCCCCACACCCTACTATGGCTACACCTTC.

This clone was seen a few times. Mismatch with germline at one junction end may stem from a read error. CDR3 DNA sequence: TGTGCCAGCAGCCTCGGGACTAGCGACACCGGGGAGCTGTTTTTT. This gives the protein CASSLGTSDTGELFF. The chain carries TRBV4-1 and TRBJ2-2; 10 positions agree with TRBD2. Germline CDR1 and CDR2: MGHRA and YSYEKL. The CDR3 is 15 amino acids.

The chain links TRBV7-9 to TRBJ2-1; no clear D gene. Germline values: CDR1 SEHNR, CDR2 FQNEAQ (reference sequence). There are 14 residues in the CDR3. V lost 8 bases, J lost 0 bases, and 11 bases lay in between. DNA for the CDR3: TGTGCCAGCCAGGATAGTTCCTCCTACAATGAGCAGTTCTTC. It is translated as CASQDSSSYNEQFF.

The chain carries TRBV7-9 and TRBJ1-6, with a possible D match to TRBD1 (6 bases). V lost 5 bases, J lost 0 bases, and 11 bases lay in between. Germline V lookup: CDR1 SEHNR, CDR2 FQNEAQ (reference sequence). This CDR3 is built from 16 residues. CDR3 bases: TGTGCCAGCAGCCCCGACAGGAGCTCCTATAATTCACCCCTCCACTTT. It specifies CASSPDRSSYNSPLHF.

The chain carries TRBV4-2 and TRBJ2-2; D perhaps matches TRBD2 (6 bases). This CDR3 spans 15 amino acids. Germline CDR1 and CDR2: LGHNA and YNFKEQ. Trimming removed 1 base from V and 0 bases from J, with 6 bases in between. The DNA for the CDR3 is TGTGCCAGCAGCCAAGGACTAGCGAACACCGGGGAGCTGTTTTTT. Protein product: CASSQGLANTGELFF.

The gene calls are TRBV11-2 and TRBJ1-4, with D maybe TRBD1 (6 bases). This CDR3 contains 15 residues. Between the trimmed V and J ends, which lost 5 bases and 7 bases, there was a span of 17 bases. The germline CDR1 and CDR2 sequences are SGHAT and FQNNGV. In DNA form, the CDR3 reads TGTGCCAGCAGCGTCGGACAGCTGTTGGGTGAAAAACTGTTTTTT. This encodes CASSVGQLLGEKLFF.

The chain recombines TRBV13 with TRBJ1-1, with 8 bases fitting TRBD1. The junction had 6 bases not matched to a gene; V was cut back by 5 bases and J by 1 base. The CDR3 length is 15 residues. CDR1 and CDR2 (germline): PRHDT, FYEKMQ (reference sequence). CDR3 in amino acids: CASSDRQGKNTEAFF. CDR3 in DNA: TGTGCCAGCAGCGACCGACAGGGGAAGAACACTGAAGCTTTCTTT.

This clone came up once. The germline gene is not matched at one end of the junction; a read error may be the cause. This rearrangement joins TRBV7-7 to TRBJ2-7, with D possibly TRBD1 on 6 matching bases. Germline assignment: CDR1 SSHAT and CDR2 FNYEAQ (reference sequence). The CDR3 consists of 13 residues. The CDR3 is CASSRGHTSEQYF. The CDR3 DNA reads as TGTGCTAGCAGCCGGGGACACACCAGCGAGCAGTACTTC.

The chain uses TRBV6-6 and TRBJ2-5; TRBD1 matches at 7 bases. The junction had 10 bases not matched to a gene; V was cut back by 6 bases and J by 6 bases. The germline V gene has CDR1 MNHNY and CDR2 SVGAGI (reference sequence). The CDR3 runs 14 residues. The CDR3 region is CASRARTGLQTQYF. Here the CDR3 DNA reads TGTGCCAGCAGAGCGAGGACAGGCCTCCAGACCCAGTACTTC.

This rearrangement joins TRBV27 to TRBJ1-1; 12 nucleotides match TRBD1. V was clipped by 6 bases and J by 5 bases; unmatched bases: 13. CDR3 length: 17 residues. Germline V CDR1 and CDR2: MNHEY, SMNVEV (reference sequence). The CDR3 DNA sequence: TGTGCCAGCAGAGGGACAGGGGGCGAGACCCGGAGGACTGAAGCTTTCTTT. Protein: CASRGTGGETRRTEAFF.

This clone was detected a few times. This chain connects TRBV5-1 to TRBJ1-1; 9 nucleotides line up with TRBD1. The ends lost 1 base at V and 0 bases at J; junction bases unmatched: 1. Germline-derived CDR1 and CDR2 are SGHRS and YFSETQ. CDR3 length: 15 amino acids. CDR3: CASSLWTGVNTEAFF. The CDR3 DNA reads TGCGCCAGCAGCTTGTGGACAGGGGTGAACACTGAAGCTTTCTTT.

This chain links TRBV19 with TRBJ1-2, with TRBD1 matching over 10 bases. Germline assignment: CDR1 LNHDA and CDR2 SQIVND (reference sequence). Losses at the gene ends were 8 bases for V and 2 bases for J; bases not matched to a gene: 2. This CDR3 contains 13 residues. The CDR3 loop reads CASAGQGNYGYTF. In DNA, the CDR3 is TGTGCCAGTGCGGGACAGGGGAACTATGGCTACACCTTC.

The CDR3 loop reads CASSPPPRRVAYNEQFF. DNA for the CDR3: TGTGCCAGCAGCCCACCCCCTCGGCGGGTCGCCTACAATGAGCAGTTCTTC. This chain uses TRBV5-6 with TRBJ2-1, with D tentatively TRBD2 (5 bases). The CDR3 sequence is 17 residues long. Trimming removed 4 bases from V and 2 bases from J, with 19 bases in between. The germline CDR1 and CDR2 sequences are SGHDT and YYEEEE.

The chain combines TRBV7-9 with TRBJ2-7; maybe TRBD2 (5 bases). Germline CDR1 SEHNR, CDR2 FQNEAQ (reference sequence). This CDR3 comprises 15 residues. V dropped 5 bases and J dropped 9 bases, with 23 bases sitting between them. The CDR3 sequence is CASSDALAPLVWQYF. CDR3 DNA sequence: TGTGCCAGCAGCGACGCGCTAGCCCCCCTGGTTTGGCAGTACTTC.

V and J are TRBV27 and TRBJ2-7; 10 positions match TRBD2. The germline CDR1 and CDR2 sequences are MNHEY and SMNVEV (reference sequence). J was trimmed by 1 base and V by 6 bases; bases with no gene match: 9. The CDR3 is 16 residues long. The CDR3 spells CASSSDLLAGSYEQYF. The CDR3 nucleotides read TGTGCCAGCAGCTCGGATTTACTAGCGGGGTCCTACGAGCAGTACTTC.

There are a few counts of this clone. J is TRBJ1-2 and V is TRBV5-1; 11 bases line up with TRBD1. J was trimmed by 4 bases and V by 2 bases; bases with no gene match: 4. This CDR3 has 15 residues. Germline CDR1 and CDR2: SGHRS and YFSETQ. CDR3 sequence reads: CASSFEGTGGYGYTF. In nucleotides, the CDR3 is TGCGCCAGCAGCTTCGAGGGGACAGGGGGCTATGGCTACACCTTC. The full variable domain, with the rest looked up from reference TRBV5-1 and TRBJ1-2, is KAGVTQTPRYLIKTRGQQVTLSCSPISGHRSVSWYQQTPGQGLQFLFEYFSETQRNKGNFPGRFSGRQFSNSRSEMNVSTLELGDSALYLCASSFEGTGGYGYTFGSGTRLTVV.

This clone turned up a few times. The chain couples TRBV5-6 to TRBJ2-3; 10 nucleotides line up with TRBD1. CDR1 is SGHDT and CDR2 is YYEEEE in the germline V gene. The J segment lost 4 bases and the V segment lost 4 bases, leaving 6 bases of the junction unmatched. This CDR3 has 15 amino acids. This CDR3 reads CASSRSGTGADTQYF. The CDR3 DNA reads as TGTGCCAGCAGCCGCTCCGGGACAGGGGCAGATACGCAGTATTTT.

The V call is TRBV6-6, the J call TRBJ2-7; D possibly corresponds to TRBD2 (6 bases). The germline gives CDR1 MNHNY, CDR2 SVGAGI (reference sequence). Trimming left V 7 bases short and J 2 bases short, with 18 bases between. The CDR3 runs 15 residues. The CDR3 spells CASKEPGLGPYEQYF. Written as DNA, the CDR3 is TGTGCCAGCAAAGAACCGGGACTGGGACCCTACGAGCAGTACTTC.

The genes are TRBV6-1 and TRBJ2-7, with 7 bases identical to TRBD1. The V gene end was trimmed by 0 bases and the J gene end by 2 bases; junction bases not matched to a gene: 7. This CDR3 is 16 amino acids long. The germline V gene has CDR1 MNHNS and CDR2 SASEGT. The CDR3 sequence: CASSEAPGGTTYEQYF. CDR3 DNA: TGTGCCAGCAGTGAAGCACCAGGGGGAACGACCTACGAGCAGTACTTC.

V gene TRBV11-3 combines with J gene TRBJ2-6; the D is unclear. V shed 0 bases and J shed 0 bases, with 15 bases lying between them. There are 19 residues in the CDR3. CDR1 SGHNT and CDR2 YENEEA come from the germline V gene. The CDR3 is CASSLDVYISSSGANVLTF. In DNA, the CDR3 is TGTGCCAGCAGCTTAGATGTTTACATTTCATCCTCTGGGGCCAACGTCCTGACTTTC.

This rearrangement joins TRBV19 to TRBJ1-5, with D unclear. Germline lookup yields CDR1 LNHDA and CDR2 SQIVND (reference sequence). This CDR3 comprises 13 residues. V was shortened by 10 bases and J by 1 base, with 11 bases between the two germline ends. CDR3 coding DNA: TGTGCCACCTCTTCCGTCAGCAATCAGCCCCAGCATTTT. Translating gives CATSSVSNQPQHF.

The chain has TRBV11-3 and TRBJ2-1; D remains unclear. Germline V gives CDR1 SGHNT, CDR2 YENEEA. The germline V and J ends were trimmed by 5 bases and 5 bases, with 10 bases remaining between them. The CDR3 runs 13 residues. CDR3 sequence: CASSLRWDNEQFF. The CDR3 region has the DNA TGTGCCAGCAGCCTGCGGTGGGACAATGAGCAGTTCTTC.

The J gene is TRBJ2-3, the V gene TRBV11-1; TRBD2 matches at 8 bases. The germline CDR1 and CDR2 sequences are SGHAT and FQDESV (reference sequence). The junction had 7 bases not matched to a gene; V was cut back by 2 bases and J by 0 bases. The CDR3 spans 17 residues. For the CDR3, the DNA is TGTGCCAGCAGCTTAAGGCATAGCGGGGCTAGCACAGATACGCAGTATTTT. Translated: CASSLRHSGASTDTQYF.